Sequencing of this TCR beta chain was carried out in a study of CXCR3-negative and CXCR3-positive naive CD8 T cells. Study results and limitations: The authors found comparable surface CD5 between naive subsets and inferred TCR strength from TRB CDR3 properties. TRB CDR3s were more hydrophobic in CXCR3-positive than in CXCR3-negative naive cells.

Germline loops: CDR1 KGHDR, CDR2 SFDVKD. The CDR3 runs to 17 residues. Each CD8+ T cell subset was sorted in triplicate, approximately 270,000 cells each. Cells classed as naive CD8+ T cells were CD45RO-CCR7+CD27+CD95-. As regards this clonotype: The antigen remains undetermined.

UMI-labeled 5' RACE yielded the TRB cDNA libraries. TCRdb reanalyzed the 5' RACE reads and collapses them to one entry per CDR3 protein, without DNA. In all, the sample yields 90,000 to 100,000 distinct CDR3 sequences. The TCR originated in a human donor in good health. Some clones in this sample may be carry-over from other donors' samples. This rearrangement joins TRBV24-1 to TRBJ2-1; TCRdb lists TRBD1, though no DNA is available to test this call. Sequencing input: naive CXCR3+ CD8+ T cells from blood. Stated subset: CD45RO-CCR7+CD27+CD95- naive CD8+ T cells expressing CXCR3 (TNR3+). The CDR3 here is CATSDSRQARDYNEQFF.